Listed below are T cell receptor beta chains from one sample, sequenced in a study of blood T cell repertoires in COVID-19. Clones were read by immunoSEQ multiplex PCR, and TCRdb kept only the in-frame ones, dropping some. Among 300,000 to 400,000 clones listed, roughly 90% were seen once. Sequencing was performed on PBMCs or T cells enriched from blood (not recorded which). These receptors were collected from a woman in her 30s with acute COVID-19. Both conserved end residues are part of each CDR3. Fields, in order: CDR3 length, clone size, D gene, J gene, V gene, CDR3 DNA, CDR3 protein. A D gene is named only where the DNA matches it firmly. Where a row states a size, it is once, few, many or the class of an expanded clone; other rows omit it.

CDR3 length: 13
clone size: once
D gene: TRBD1
J gene: TRBJ1-2
V gene: TRBV9
CDR3 DNA: TGTGCCAGCAGCGTGGACAGGAACTATGGCTACACCTTC
CDR3 protein: CASSVDRNYGYTF

CDR3 length: 13
clone size: .
D gene: .
J gene: TRBJ2-5
V gene: TRBV19
CDR3 DNA: TGTGCCAGTAGTATGCGCGTACAAGAGACCCAGTACTTC
CDR3 protein: CASSMRVQETQYF

CDR3 length: 12
clone size: .
D gene: TRBD2
J gene: TRBJ2-7
V gene: TRBV24-1
CDR3 DNA: TGTGCCACCGGGGGGGGGACCTACGAGCAGTACTTC
CDR3 protein: CATGGGTYEQYF

CDR3 length: 14
clone size: once
D gene: .
J gene: TRBJ2-7
V gene: TRBV5-1
CDR3 DNA: TGCGCCAGCATGGATGGCAGGTACCTGGGTGAGCAGTACTTC
CDR3 protein: CASMDGRYLGEQYF

CDR3 length: 12
clone size: .
D gene: .
J gene: TRBJ2-2
V gene: TRBV10-2
CDR3 DNA: TGCGCCAGCTCTTTAGACACCGGGGAGCTGTTTTTT
CDR3 protein: CASSLDTGELFF

CDR3 length: 14
clone size: .
D gene: .
J gene: TRBJ2-1
V gene: TRBV7-8
CDR3 DNA: TGTGCCAGCAGCTTAGCGGGAGGCTACAATGAGCAGTTCTTC
CDR3 protein: CASSLAGGYNEQFF

CDR3 length: 15
clone size: .
D gene: TRBD1
J gene: TRBJ1-1
V gene: TRBV6-1
CDR3 DNA: TGTGCCAGCAGTGAACGGGACAGGGGTTACACTGAAGCTTTCTTT
CDR3 protein: CASSERDRGYTEAFF

CDR3 length: 14
clone size: .
D gene: .
J gene: TRBJ2-7
V gene: TRBV9
CDR3 DNA: TGTGCCAGCAGTGGACGACAGGACTCCTACGAGCAGTACTTC
CDR3 protein: CASSGRQDSYEQYF

CDR3 length: 13
clone size: few
D gene: .
J gene: TRBJ1-4
V gene: TRBV2
CDR3 DNA: TGTGCCAGCAGGGGGGGGAATAACGAAAAACTGTTTTTT
CDR3 protein: CASRGGNNEKLFF

CDR3 length: 15
clone size: .
D gene: .
J gene: TRBJ1-3
V gene: TRBV5-1
CDR3 DNA: TGCGCCAGCAGCTTTTTTTCCGGCTCTGGAAACACCATATATTTT
CDR3 protein: CASSFFSGSGNTIYF

CDR3 length: 14
clone size: .
D gene: TRBD1
J gene: TRBJ2-7
V gene: TRBV7-8
CDR3 DNA: TGTGCCAGCAGCCGAGGGACAGCGATCTGGGAGCAGTACTTC
CDR3 protein: CASSRGTAIWEQYF

CDR3 length: 14
clone size: .
D gene: .
J gene: TRBJ2-2
V gene: TRBV19
CDR3 DNA: TGTGCCAGTAGTATAGTGGGGAGGACCGGGGAGCTGTTTTTT
CDR3 protein: CASSIVGRTGELFF

CDR3 length: 16
clone size: .
D gene: TRBD2
J gene: TRBJ2-1
V gene: TRBV20-1
CDR3 DNA: TGCAGTGCTAGTGGGCGGGCGGGGGGCGCTGCAAATGAGCAGTTCTTC
CDR3 protein: CSASGRAGGAANEQFF

CDR3 length: 17
clone size: .
D gene: TRBD1
J gene: TRBJ1-6
V gene: TRBV2
CDR3 DNA: TGTGCCAGCAGAGCCCCTCGCCCCCGGGACAGTAATTCACCCCTCCACTTT
CDR3 protein: CASRAPRPRDSNSPLHF

CDR3 length: 13
clone size: .
D gene: TRBD2
J gene: TRBJ2-5
V gene: TRBV30
CDR3 DNA: TGTGCCTCCCGGACTAGCGGGGTGGAGACCCAGTACTTC
CDR3 protein: CASRTSGVETQYF

CDR3 length: 14
clone size: .
D gene: TRBD1
J gene: TRBJ2-3
V gene: TRBV6-5
CDR3 DNA: TGTGCCACATCGGGACAGGGGAGGACAGATACGCAGTATTTT
CDR3 protein: CATSGQGRTDTQYF

CDR3 length: 14
clone size: .
D gene: .
J gene: TRBJ1-2
V gene: TRBV30
CDR3 DNA: TGTGCCTGGAGGAGTGCCGGGACTGGTTATGGCTACACCTTC
CDR3 protein: CAWRSAGTGYGYTF

CDR3 length: 14
clone size: .
D gene: TRBD1
J gene: TRBJ2-7
V gene: TRBV19
CDR3 DNA: TGTGCCAGTAGTAGAGGGACAGATCTCTACGAGCAGTACTTC
CDR3 protein: CASSRGTDLYEQYF

CDR3 length: 16
clone size: .
D gene: .
J gene: TRBJ1-1
V gene: TRBV21-1
CDR3 DNA: TGTGCCAGCAGCAAAGTCGCCGGGTTGGGGAACACTGAAGCTTTCTTT
CDR3 protein: CASSKVAGLGNTEAFF

CDR3 length: 17
clone size: .
D gene: TRBD1
J gene: TRBJ1-4
V gene: TRBV2
CDR3 DNA: TGTGCCAGCAGTGGACCCCCCGGACAGGGGACTAATGAAAAACTGTTTTTT
CDR3 protein: CASSGPPGQGTNEKLFF

CDR3 length: 15
clone size: .
D gene: .
J gene: TRBJ2-3
V gene: TRBV5-4
CDR3 DNA: TGTGCCAGCAGCTTGGGGGGGACTAGCACAGATACGCAGTATTTT
CDR3 protein: CASSLGGTSTDTQYF

CDR3 length: 15
clone size: few
D gene: TRBD1
J gene: TRBJ2-2
V gene: TRBV7-6
CDR3 DNA: TGTGCCAGCAGCTTATTGGGACAGGGGAACGGGGAGCTGTTTTTT
CDR3 protein: CASSLLGQGNGELFF

CDR3 length: 16
clone size: .
D gene: .
J gene: TRBJ1-6
V gene: TRBV6-5
CDR3 DNA: TGTGCCAGCAGTTACTCCCTGGGGGCAGGAGGATCACCCCTCCACTTT
CDR3 protein: CASSYSLGAGGSPLHF

CDR3 length: 15
clone size: .
D gene: TRBD2
J gene: TRBJ2-3
V gene: TRBV10-1
CDR3 DNA: TGCGCCAGCAGGCGGGGGGAATCTAGCACAGATACGCAGTATTTT
CDR3 protein: CASRRGESSTDTQYF

CDR3 length: 15
clone size: .
D gene: .
J gene: TRBJ2-7
V gene: TRBV11-3
CDR3 DNA: TGTGCCAGCAGCTTAGATGGGGGGGCCGCGGGCGAGCAGTACTTC
CDR3 protein: CASSLDGGAAGEQYF

CDR3 length: 17
clone size: once
D gene: .
J gene: TRBJ1-6
V gene: TRBV19
CDR3 DNA: TGTGCCAGTAGTGCCACAGGATTTAGCTCCTATAATTCACCCCTCCACTTT
CDR3 protein: CASSATGFSSYNSPLHF

CDR3 length: 15
clone size: few
D gene: TRBD1
J gene: TRBJ2-7
V gene: TRBV2
CDR3 DNA: TGTGCCAGCAGTGACGCCGGGACAGGCGGCTACGAGCAGTACTTC
CDR3 protein: CASSDAGTGGYEQYF

CDR3 length: 14
clone size: .
D gene: .
J gene: TRBJ1-2
V gene: TRBV4-1
CDR3 DNA: TGCGCCAGCAGCCAAGGGACAGCGAGCTATGGCTACACCTTC
CDR3 protein: CASSQGTASYGYTF

CDR3 length: 13
clone size: .
D gene: .
J gene: TRBJ1-1
V gene: TRBV6-1
CDR3 DNA: TGTGCCAGCAGTGACCCAGGGGCCACTGAAGCTTTCTTT
CDR3 protein: CASSDPGATEAFF

CDR3 length: 15
clone size: .
D gene: TRBD2
J gene: TRBJ2-3
V gene: TRBV9
CDR3 DNA: TGTGCCAGCAGCGTAGTGTACGGGGGGACAGATACGCAGTATTTT
CDR3 protein: CASSVVYGGTDTQYF

CDR3 length: 15
clone size: .
D gene: .
J gene: TRBJ2-1
V gene: TRBV4-1
CDR3 DNA: TGCGCCAGCAGCCCCGGCGGAAGCTCCTACAATGAGCAGTTCTTC
CDR3 protein: CASSPGGSSYNEQFF

CDR3 length: 15
clone size: .
D gene: .
J gene: TRBJ1-1
V gene: TRBV5-1
CDR3 DNA: TGCGCCAGCAGACGAAAGGAGGACAGGAACACTGAAGCTTTCTTT
CDR3 protein: CASRRKEDRNTEAFF

CDR3 length: 15
clone size: .
D gene: TRBD1
J gene: TRBJ2-7
V gene: TRBV7-8
CDR3 DNA: TGTGCCAGCAGCCCACCGGGGGGACAGGGGTACGAGCAGTACTTC
CDR3 protein: CASSPPGGQGYEQYF

CDR3 length: 13
clone size: many
D gene: .
J gene: TRBJ1-2
V gene: TRBV19
CDR3 DNA: TGTGCCAGTAGTATGGGGGCGCGGGATGGCTACACCTTC
CDR3 protein: CASSMGARDGYTF

CDR3 length: 15
clone size: .
D gene: .
J gene: TRBJ1-5
V gene: TRBV27
CDR3 DNA: TGTGCCAGCAGTTTTTCAGGGTCGAGCAATCAGCCCCAGCATTTT
CDR3 protein: CASSFSGSSNQPQHF

CDR3 length: 16
clone size: .
D gene: TRBD1
J gene: TRBJ2-3
V gene: TRBV7-3
CDR3 DNA: TGTGCCAGCAGCTTAGGGGTGGACAGGGCAGGAGATACGCAGTATTTT
CDR3 protein: CASSLGVDRAGDTQYF

CDR3 length: 15
clone size: .
D gene: .
J gene: TRBJ2-1
V gene: TRBV5-1
CDR3 DNA: TGCGCCAGCAGCTTGCGCGGGGTAGTATACAATGAGCAGTTCTTC
CDR3 protein: CASSLRGVVYNEQFF

CDR3 length: 17
clone size: .
D gene: .
J gene: TRBJ2-3
V gene: TRBV18
CDR3 DNA: TGTGCCAGCTCACCAACCGCAGGGCGGGGTGGGACAGATACGCAGTATTTT
CDR3 protein: CASSPTAGRGGTDTQYF

CDR3 length: 16
clone size: .
D gene: .
J gene: TRBJ1-1
V gene: TRBV6-6
CDR3 DNA: TGTGCCAGCAGTTACACCCCTGCGCAGGGGCTCACTGAAGCTTTCTTT
CDR3 protein: CASSYTPAQGLTEAFF

CDR3 length: 15
clone size: .
D gene: .
J gene: TRBJ1-4
V gene: TRBV6-6
CDR3 DNA: TGTGCCAGCAGTTACTCCTCGAGGGGGGGATGGGAACTGTTTTTT
CDR3 protein: CASSYSSRGGWELFF

CDR3 length: 18
clone size: .
D gene: .
J gene: TRBJ1-3
V gene: TRBV11-2
CDR3 DNA: TGTGCCAGCAGCTCCTCCGGAGGGTTCCTTTACTCTGGAAACACCATATATTTT
CDR3 protein: CASSSSGGFLYSGNTIYF

CDR3 length: 14
clone size: .
D gene: .
J gene: TRBJ2-7
V gene: TRBV19
CDR3 DNA: TGTGCCAGTAGTATGGTGAGGCTGGCGGGGGAGCAGTACTTC
CDR3 protein: CASSMVRLAGEQYF

CDR3 length: 13
clone size: few
D gene: .
J gene: TRBJ1-1
V gene: TRBV14
CDR3 DNA: TGTGCCAGCAGCCGGGCGCGGGACACTGAAGCTTTCTTT
CDR3 protein: CASSRARDTEAFF

CDR3 length: 12
clone size: once
D gene: .
J gene: TRBJ1-1
V gene: TRBV24-1
CDR3 DNA: TGTGCCACCAGTGATCAGGGGACTGAAGCTTTCTTT
CDR3 protein: CATSDQGTEAFF

CDR3 length: 17
clone size: .
D gene: .
J gene: TRBJ2-6
V gene: TRBV4-1
CDR3 DNA: TGCGCCAGCAGCCAGTGGCCCGGACAATCTGGGGCCAACGTCCTGACTTTC
CDR3 protein: CASSQWPGQSGANVLTF

CDR3 length: 16
clone size: once
D gene: TRBD2
J gene: TRBJ2-2
V gene: TRBV29-1
CDR3 DNA: TGCAGCGCTAGACCGGGACTAGCGGGGGGGCAAGGGGAGCTGTTTTTT
CDR3 protein: CSARPGLAGGQGELFF

CDR3 length: 13
clone size: once
D gene: .
J gene: TRBJ2-1
V gene: TRBV4-3
CDR3 DNA: TGCGCCAGCAGCCAAGAAGGGCCGGGGGAGCAGTTCTTC
CDR3 protein: CASSQEGPGEQFF

CDR3 length: 15
clone size: .
D gene: .
J gene: TRBJ2-7
V gene: TRBV4-1
CDR3 DNA: TGCGCCAGCAGCCAAGAGCCGGACAGACCCTACGAGCAGTACTTC
CDR3 protein: CASSQEPDRPYEQYF